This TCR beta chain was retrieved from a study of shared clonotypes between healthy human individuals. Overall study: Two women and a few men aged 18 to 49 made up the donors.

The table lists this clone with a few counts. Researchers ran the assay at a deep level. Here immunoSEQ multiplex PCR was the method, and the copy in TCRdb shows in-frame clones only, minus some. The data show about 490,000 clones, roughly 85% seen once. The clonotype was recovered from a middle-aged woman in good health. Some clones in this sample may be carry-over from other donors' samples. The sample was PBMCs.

CDR3 residues: CASSLGDRAGGYTF. The CDR3 DNA follows: TGTGCCAGCAGCTTAGGGGACAGGGCCGGTGGCTACACCTTC. This chain joins TRBV5-6 and TRBJ1-2, with 9 bases fitting TRBD1. Trimming took 2 bases from V and 7 from J; bases not matched to a gene: 6. The CDR3 runs to 14 residues. The V gene's germline CDR1 is SGHDT and CDR2 YYEEEE. Filled out from reference TRBV5-6 and TRBJ1-2, the complete variable domain reads DAGVTQSPTHLIKTRGQQVTLRCSPKSGHDTVSWYQQALGQGPQFIFQYYEEEERQRGNFPDRFSGHQFPNYSSELNVNALLLGDSALYLCASSLGDRAGGYTFGSGTRLTVV.